The rows below give T cell receptor beta chains drawn from one sample of a study of PD-1 blockade in mismatch repair-deficient tumors. Profiling relied on immunoSEQ multiplex PCR, and the TCRdb table lists in-frame clones only, not all of them. Of around 40,000 clones in the sample, about 85% were seen once. The specimen was peripheral blood, collected roughly 76 weeks after starting pembrolizumab. These receptors were taken from an adult with mismatch repair-deficient cancer. The CDR3 runs from the conserved cysteine through the conserved F or W. A D gene is named only where the DNA matches it firmly. Some rows mark clone size as missing; the rest say once, few, many or name a class of expanded clone.

>once|TRBJ2-7|NA|TRBV9
TGTGCCAGCAGCGTAGGGGATCATCTCCTTTCCTACGAGCAGTACTTC
CASSVGDHLLSYEQYF
>once|TRBJ1-5|NA|TRBV7-9
TGTGCCAGCAGAGGGCTCCGGAGCAATCAGCCCCAGCATTTT
CASRGLRSNQPQHF
>NA|TRBJ1-2|NA|TRBV28
TGTGCCAGCAGTCCCGGTGCCAGAAACTATGGCTACACCTTC
CASSPGARNYGYTF
>NA|TRBJ2-3|NA|TRBV5-6
TGTGCCAGCAGCTTCGAGGGTATAAGAGGAGATACGCAGTATTTT
CASSFEGIRGDTQYF
>NA|TRBJ1-4|NA|TRBV21-1
TGTGCCAGCAGCAAAGAGGTGGAACAGGGGGCGTACATCGGTGAAAAACTGTTTTTT
CASSKEVEQGAYIGEKLFF
>NA|TRBJ1-4|TRBD1|TRBV7-2
TGTGCCAGCAGGACAGGGGTTGATGAAAAACTGTTTTTT
CASRTGVDEKLFF
>NA|TRBJ2-7|NA|TRBV16
TGTGCCAGCAGCCAATCGGGCAGGGCCCACGAGCAGTACTTC
CASSQSGRAHEQYF
>NA|TRBJ2-3|TRBD2|TRBV5-1
TGCGCCAGCAGCTCACTTAGCGGGCAAGGGGATACGCAGTATTTT
CASSSLSGQGDTQYF
>few|TRBJ1-1|TRBD1|TRBV28
TGTGCCAGCAGAAGAGTACAGGGGTTTGAGGTCGACACTGAAGCTTTCTTT
CASRRVQGFEVDTEAFF
>NA|TRBJ2-1|NA|TRBV7-3
TGTGCCAGCAGCTTACAAGGGATGGGTGAGCAGTTCTTC
CASSLQGMGEQFF
>NA|TRBJ2-5|NA|TRBV7-3
TGTGCCAGCAGCCGAGGGGGGCAGGGCCCGCAAGAGACCCAGTACTTC
CASSRGGQGPQETQYF
>NA|TRBJ2-3|NA|TRBV19
TGTGCCAGTAGTATATCGGGGGGCGGGACAGATACGCAGTATTTT
CASSISGGGTDTQYF
>NA|TRBJ2-2|NA|TRBV19
TGTGCCAGTAACGATCCCGGGACAAGAACCGGGGAGCTGTTTTTT
CASNDPGTRTGELFF
>few|TRBJ2-1|NA|TRBV30
TGTGCCTGGAGTAAAGGAGGGGGCGAGCAGTTCTTC
CAWSKGGGEQFF
>once|TRBJ1-3|NA|TRBV30
TGTGCCTGGAGTGTTTGGCAGTCTGGAAACACCATATATTTT
CAWSVWQSGNTIYF
>NA|TRBJ2-3|TRBD2|TRBV6-1
TGTGCCAGCAGTGACCCTGGACTAGGCGGGAATGCAGATACGCAGTATTTT
CASSDPGLGGNADTQYF
>NA|TRBJ1-2|NA|TRBV6-5
TGTGCCAGCAGTTGGGGGGGAGCCGGCTATGGCTACACCTTC
CASSWGGAGYGYTF
>NA|TRBJ2-1|NA|TRBV15
TGTGCCACCAGCAGAGGTCCCAAGAGCTCCTACAATGAGCAGTTCTTC
CATSRGPKSSYNEQFF
>NA|TRBJ2-7|NA|TRBV7-2
TGTGCCAGCAGCCGAGGGGTCACCTACGAGCAGTACTTC
CASSRGVTYEQYF
>NA|TRBJ1-2|NA|TRBV9
TGTGCCAGCACTCCCGACCGGGCCTTATATGGCTACACCTTC
CASTPDRALYGYTF
>NA|TRBJ2-5|NA|TRBV12-5
TGTGCTAGTGGCACCGACATGGGGACCCAGTACTTC
CASGTDMGTQYF
>NA|TRBJ1-1|NA|TRBV14
TGTGCCAGCAGCCCCCCGCCAGACATGAACACTGAAGCTTTCTTT
CASSPPPDMNTEAFF
>NA|TRBJ2-7|NA|TRBV5-4
TGTGCCAGCAGTCGAACTTCGGACGCCTACGAGCAGTACTTC
CASSRTSDAYEQYF
>few|TRBJ2-1|NA|TRBV19
TGTGCCAGTAGTCCGGACAGCTACAATGAGCAGTTCTTC
CASSPDSYNEQFF